Described below is a single T cell receptor beta chain sequence and its context. There is no known antigen for this receptor. Per-base quality was not reported, and no clone a single base away is much larger than it. The data were obtained in a study of cytomegalovirus exposure and HLA in healthy donors (dated by TCRdb to the late 2010s). Turning to the overall study: According to an earlier analysis of several hundred of the donors, about 190 million T cells yielded approximately 120 million unique TCR beta sequences and 276 Gb of sequence data. An early release that covered roughly 600 HLA-typed donors contained about 290 gigabases of sequencing data and around 80 million unique TCR sequences. Of the roughly 400 genotyped donors, 81% were placed in the genetic ancestry cluster associated with self-reported Caucasian donors. The study was designed to test whether signatures of past pathogen exposure could be identified by cataloging public T cell receptors. The study profiled the T cell repertoires of under 700 subjects by immunosequencing and related them to cytomegalovirus serostatus. Along with the roughly 610-subject first cohort, a separate validation cohort of over 90 different subjects was used. To predict cytomegalovirus infection status, the study combined high-throughput TCR immunosequencing, statistical association of individual TCRs with disease status, and machine learning. A later analysis re-analyzed previously published TCR beta repertoires from roughly 690 donors and added high-resolution HLA genotyping to study TCR occurrence patterns. The later analysis used no new phenotypic data to find candidate immune exposures, relying instead on TCR beta sequences and their occurrence across donors. An earlier analysis of approximately 500 of the donors applied high-throughput TCR beta sequencing to assess whether each TCR beta V gene segment acted as functional or pseudogenic. Donor age, sex, ethnicity and CMV serostatus were compiled alongside the repertoire data. A later genetic analysis took genome-wide SNP genotypes for about 55% of the 666 donors and used that subset as a discovery cohort. All discovery cohort repertoires had been generated using a single sequencing platform. HLA typing included class I and class II loci at four-digit resolution. The number of typed donors differed by locus: about 620-640 for A, B, C, DRB1 and DQB1; about 520 for DQA1; some 590 for DPA1; and approximately 450 for DPB1. Roughly 5 DR-DQ haplotypes were handled as single units for association and clustering, since linkage in the cohort was strong. On average, around 230,000 unique TCR beta nucleotide sequences were sequenced per donor among more than 350 genotyped donors of the cohort, with 15% to 20% of those sequences being non-productive. The paper's findings and limits, for the study overall: Because counts were too low, 15 to 20 rarely observed V segments, including chromosome 9 orphons, were left out of the earlier analysis of about 500 of the donors. While some public TCRs were present in many individuals, most TCR sequences turned up only very rarely across donors. When HLA alleles, especially DR and DQ, strongly co-occurred, TCR associations were difficult to assign to individual alleles. In both the original and validation cohorts, the classifier was reported to diagnose cytomegalovirus status with high specificity and sensitivity. This cohort had only TCR beta chains sequenced, and the lack of alpha or paired-chain data limited which features could be detected. A few of the identified cytomegalovirus-associated TCR beta chains were confirmed in vitro to be specific for cytomegalovirus antigens. Immune exposure information for the cohort was limited to CMV serostatus. In an earlier analysis of approximately 590 of the donors, most TCR beta V segments appeared in productive rearrangements about 90% or about 30% of the time, broadly matching IMGT annotations. In a later analysis, TCR association rates were found to vary across HLA loci, with the most associated TCRs seen for DRB1 alleles and the fewest for HLA-C alleles. A later genetic analysis reported fewer N-insertions in productive TCRs among donors in an Asian-associated ancestry cluster than the roughly 620-donor mean. The sequencing pipeline was judged likely to have produced a cluster of highly shared sequence variants as a technical artifact. A further reported finding was that TCR beta sequences accurately predicted the HLA-A and HLA-B alleles for most subjects in the first cohort. The study listed 150 to 200 TCR beta chains as associated with cytomegalovirus. The authors suggested that the approach could potentially be generalized to other disease states and immunological phenotypes. A later genetic analysis associated a missense DCLRE1C variant with V-gene and J-gene trimming of TCR beta chains, and an independent cohort replicated the association. Sequencing depth was assumed to be roughly uniform across donors in the presence/absence analyses, though that assumption may not hold. Linkage disequilibrium might explain the correlated functional status among segregating V segments, but an unknown experimental factor could not be excluded. In a later analysis, several top co-occurrence clusters were reported to appear linked to parvovirus B19, influenza, CMV and Epstein-Barr virus. HLA typing was unavailable for some donors at each locus, so association tests used only the typed subset. A later analysis associated some 17,000 TCR beta sequences with specific HLA alleles at a false discovery rate of 0.05. A later analysis found that HLA-associated TCR beta chains were more clonally expanded and had lower generation probabilities than equally common non-associated chains. A later analysis found that most CMV-associated TCR beta chains appeared HLA-restricted, with HLA associations seemingly driven largely by CMV exposure. The 87-base-pair reads could not distinguish some IMGT-functional V segments, including TRBV6-2 and TRBV6-3, so those segments were excluded.

The library was generated by the immunoSEQ multiplex PCR assay. A mixture of 60 forward primers for TCR Vbeta segments and 13 reverse primers for TCR Jbeta segments was used in the multiplex PCR. The CDR3 region of rearranged TCR beta genes was amplified from genomic DNA with a multiplex PCR assay. The amplified TCR beta libraries were sequenced on the Illumina HiSeq System as 87-base-pair reads. The authors' pipeline ran thus. A later analysis counted approximately 84 million unique TCR beta chains across the 670 or so repertoires, and some 11 million of these chains were shared by at least two donors. Raw reads were error-corrected and collapsed into unique sequences with a nearest-neighbor algorithm that merged closely related sequences to remove PCR and sequencing errors. CDR3 sequences were aligned to IMGT reference sequences to assign V, D and J gene segments. For a sequence to be retained, at least a six-nucleotide match to both a V gene segment and a J gene segment was required. Rearrangements were classified as productive when the CDR3 lacked stop codons and remained in frame with V and J, and all other rearrangements were classified as non-productive. Following IMGT convention, CDR3 was defined as the stretch from the second conserved V-encoded cysteine to the conserved J-encoded phenylalanine. In an earlier analysis of roughly 610 of the donors, sequences lacking an unambiguous match to a single V gene segment were excluded. An earlier analysis of about 600 of the donors called V segments functional above 56.7% productive rearrangements and segregating when the between-donor standard deviation exceeded 5%. To diagnose cytomegalovirus status from the catalog of TCR beta chain sequences, a statistical classification framework was built. A later analysis assigned V and J genes by comparing TCR nucleotide sequences with IMGT/GENE-DB human TR gene sequences. Using the TCRdist pipeline, a later analysis assigned CDR3 sequences along with most-parsimonious VDJ recombination scenarios. In a later analysis, each TCR beta chain was defined by its CDR3 amino acid sequence together with its V-gene family, and reads without a unique V-gene family were excluded. To address suspected cross-contamination and a sequencing artifact, a later analysis removed roughly 640 highly shared, low-generation-probability nucleotide sequences. A later analysis calculated a clonal expansion index for each public chain from normalized within-repertoire ranks of inferred template counts. A later analysis computed generation probabilities with a VDJ recombination model fitted to out-of-frame rearrangements, and checked the results against IGoR. A later analysis scored TCR-TCR, TCR-HLA and TCR-CMV co-occurrence with hypergeometric tests, applying a repertoire-size bias correction to TCR pairs. In a later analysis, false discovery rates were estimated by permuting HLA or CMV assignments 20 times. In a later analysis, co-occurring TCRs were grouped with DBSCAN, and TCRdist sequence similarity was added when clustering was performed within HLA-allele-positive subsets. Co-occurrence clustering excluded repertoires with fewer than 30,000 or more than 120,000 public chains, plus five with anomalous nucleotide sharing. What TCRdb holds here is the immuneACCESS table cut down to in-frame rearrangements. Part of the clones is not present; checked against another copy, under half of the missing clones reflect an unresolved V gene, and the others are unexplained. That table supplies the V and J calls and clone size; D and trimming were determined from the DNA. Present in this sample are about 200,000 clones, roughly 80% of which were seen just once. Jointly, the top ten make up around 1.4% of the sample.

Trimming at the junction amounts to 6 bases on V and 4 bases on J, and the germline ends lie 12 bases apart. The CDR3, from cysteine to phenylalanine, totals 14 residues. Only the CDR3 region is kept as DNA, spanning 42 bases read in frame from base 1. CDR1 SNHLY and CDR2 FYNNEI were looked up in the germline V gene. The cohort consisted of some 730 healthy bone marrow donors. Cohort members were all nominally healthy when sampled, although unrecorded immune exposures were likely present. The donor tested CMV seronegative and was one of the 352 seronegative cohort members. A peripheral blood sample was collected from each donor, and TCR beta sequencing was performed on peripheral blood mononuclear cells. The Qiagen DNeasy Blood Extraction Kit was used to extract genomic DNA from the blood cell samples.

The rearranged segments are TRBV2 and TRBJ2-2; a weak D assignment points to TRBD1 (5 bases agree). Input material: PBMCs. The receptor comes from a woman aged 45-59 years in good health and CMV-seronegative. The CDR3 loop reads CASRNQGRTGELFF. The DNA sequence reads TGTGCCAGCAGGAATCAGGGTCGCACCGGGGAGCTGTTTTTT.